The 20 T cell receptor beta chains listed next were all sequenced from one sample in a study of blood T cell repertoires in COVID-19 (dated by TCRdb to between 2020 and 2021). The method was the immunoSEQ multiplex PCR assay. TCRdb carries this immuneACCESS record with in-frame sequences only. Its versions omit some clonotypes, under half of them owing to an unresolved V gene in the studies checked, with the rest unexplained. The sample table shows a few hundred thousand clones, and 85% are seen once. Together, the top ten hold roughly 2.6% of the sample. The sequencing input was PBMCs or T cells enriched from blood (not recorded which). The source of these receptors is a woman in her 50s who had recovered from COVID-19.

This chain links TRBV29-1 with TRBJ2-7, with a tentative D call TRBD1 (5 bases). The CDR3 totals 12 residues. Per germline, CDR1 SQVTM and CDR2 ANQGSEA. The V end was cut by 3 bases, the J end by 5 bases, with 11 bases between. The CDR3 reads CSVDQGFDEQYF. The CDR3 nucleotides read TGCAGCGTTGATCAGGGTTTCGACGAGCAGTACTTC.

About this clone: The identical CDR3 is also encoded by other nucleotide sequences in the sample. The V call is TRBV7-3, the J call TRBJ2-3; D remains unclear. CDR3 length: 15 amino acids. The germline CDR1 and CDR2 sequences are SGHTA and FQGTGA. V gave up 4 bases and J gave up 2 bases, with 13 bases separating them. Here the CDR3 DNA reads TGTGCCAGCAGCTCCCTGGCCGTTGCCACAGATACGCAGTATTTT. Amino acid sequence: CASSSLAVATDTQYF.

In this sample, this clone turned up a few times. The chain links TRBV12-5 to TRBJ2-2; D might be TRBD2 (5 bases). Trimming cost V 6 bases and J 5 bases, with 22 bases left between them. The V gene's germline CDR1 is LGHNT and CDR2 FRNRAP. The CDR3 is made up of 17 amino acids. The CDR3 here is CASGQRAGEGWTGELFF. CDR3 DNA sequence: TGTGCTAGTGGCCAACGCGCCGGAGAGGGTTGGACCGGGGAGCTGTTTTTT.

The rearrangement links TRBV3-1 (or the pseudogene TRBV3-2) to TRBJ2-3, with a weak D call TRBD2 (6 bases). Germline loops: CDR1 LGHDT, CDR2 YNNKEL (reference sequence). The CDR3 has 16 residues. Trimming removed 2 bases from V and 2 bases from J, with 14 bases in between. The CDR3 bases are TGTGCCAGCAGCCAATGGGAGGTCCGAAACACAGATACGCAGTATTTT. This sequence encodes CASSQWEVRNTDTQYF.

This chain links TRBV6-4 with TRBJ2-1; 12 bases match TRBD2. Per the germline V gene, CDR1 is MRHNA and CDR2 is SNTAGT. CDR3 length equals 16 residues. V lost 2 bases to trimming and J lost 6 bases; unmatched junction nucleotides: 5. CDR3 DNA: TGTGCCAGCAGTGACACAGGGACTAGCGGGCGCAATGAGCAGTTCTTC. Translated: CASSDTGTSGRNEQFF.

This clone was seen once. V usage is TRBV6-5 and J usage is TRBJ2-5; a possible D gene is TRBD2 (6 bases). CDR1 and CDR2 from the germline V gene are MNHEY and SVGAGI. Trimming removed 2 bases at V and 4 bases at J, with 11 bases between. The CDR3 spans 14 residues. The CDR3 DNA reads TGTGCCAGCAGTTACGGGGGAGGTGGAGAGACCCAGTACTTC. Its translation: CASSYGGGGETQYF.

This clone has only a few counts. J is TRBJ1-1 and V is TRBV29-1, with TRBD1 matching 7 bases. V gave up 0 bases and J gave up 7 bases; unmatched junction bases: 11. This CDR3 is built from 15 residues. The germline gives CDR1 SQVTM, CDR2 ANQGSEA. This CDR3 is CSVEDIRGFSREAFF. The CDR3 DNA sequence: TGCAGCGTTGAAGACATCAGGGGGTTCAGCCGTGAAGCTTTCTTT.

Only one count was recorded for this clone. The chain is built from TRBV18 and TRBJ2-3; perhaps TRBD1 as D (6 bases). V was clipped by 6 bases and J by 3 bases, with 10 bases between them. Germline V gives CDR1 KGHSH, CDR2 LQKENI. CDR3 size: 13 residues. CDR3 in DNA: TGTGCCAGCTCTCAGGGGCATACAGATACGCAGTATTTT. Translated, it gives CASSQGHTDTQYF.

This clone was recorded once. The chain couples TRBV5-1 to TRBJ2-1; TRBD2 aligns across 12 bases. The CDR3 consists of 15 residues. V lost 4 bases, J lost 3 bases, and 2 bases stayed unmatched. Germline V gene sequence: CDR1 SGHRS, CDR2 YFSETQ. CDR3 region: CASSRTSGDYNEQFF. The CDR3 DNA is TGCGCCAGCAGCCGGACTAGCGGGGACTACAATGAGCAGTTCTTC.

The V and J genes are TRBV2 and TRBJ1-1; a weak D match, TRBD1 (6 bases). CDR1 SNHLY and CDR2 FYNNEI come from the germline V gene. This CDR3 region has 14 residues. Between the trimmed V and J ends, which lost 5 bases and 2 bases, there was a span of 12 bases. CDR3 nucleotide sequence: TGTGCCAGCAGTCGGGACACCAGAAACACTGAAGCTTTCTTT. Residues: CASSRDTRNTEAFF.

The table lists this clone with a count of one. The V gene is TRBV4-1, the J gene TRBJ2-3; TRBD2 agrees at 10 bases. CDR3 length equals 17 residues. The germline V gene encodes CDR1 MGHRA and CDR2 YSYEKL. Trimming at V came to 0 bases and at J to 1 base, leaving 4 bases not matched to a gene. CDR3 bases: TGCGCCAGCAGCCAAGACCTTACTAGCGGGGGCACAGATACGCAGTATTTT. Amino acid sequence: CASSQDLTSGGTDTQYF.

The chain combines TRBV24-1 with TRBJ2-1; 16 nucleotides align to TRBD2. Germline lookup yields CDR1 KGHDR and CDR2 SFDVKD. V was pared by 3 bases and J by 7 bases, with 11 bases of the junction left unmatched. This CDR3 comprises 19 residues. The CDR3 region is CATSDASGTSGRGTNEQFF. The CDR3 DNA is TGTGCCACCAGTGATGCCAGCGGGACTAGCGGGAGGGGTACTAATGAGCAGTTCTTC.

This chain connects TRBV15 to TRBJ2-1; 7 positions agree with TRBD2. Germline CDR1 LNHNV, CDR2 YYDKDF (reference sequence). This CDR3 is built from 15 residues. Trimming at V came to 1 base and at J to 10 bases, leaving 10 bases not matched to a gene. The CDR3 DNA follows: TGTGCCACCAGCAGAGGGACTAGTTTGACTCGCGAGCAGTTCTTC. Its protein product is CATSRGTSLTREQFF.

This chain links TRBV11-2 with TRBJ2-1, with 9 bases matching TRBD2. The CDR3 consists of 15 residues. Germline CDR1 and CDR2: SGHAT and FQNNGV. V trimming: 1 base; J trimming: 8 bases; junction bases outside the gene matches: 6. The CDR3, as DNA: TGTGCCAGCAGCTTAGGCGGGAGGGTATTCGATGAGCAGTTCTTC. Amino acids: CASSLGGRVFDEQFF.

The chain employs TRBV29-1 and TRBJ1-2, with 7 bases fitting TRBD1. Germline CDR1 is SQVTM and CDR2 is ANQGSEA. The CDR3 loop spans 12 amino acids. V shed 7 bases and J 6 bases; nucleotides not matched to a gene: 8. CDR3 DNA: TGCAGCGGCGACGACAGGGTCAATGGCTACACCTTC. This encodes CSGDDRVNGYTF.

The chain combines TRBV7-9 with TRBJ1-4; D remains unclear. This CDR3 has 12 amino acids. V lost 5 bases and J 10 bases, leaving 11 bases between the germline ends. Looked up from germline, CDR1 is SEHNR and CDR2 is FQNEAQ (reference sequence). Written as DNA, the CDR3 is TGTGCCAGCAGCCCCAACGAGGCAAAACTGTTTTTT. Amino acids: CASSPNEAKLFF.

V and J are TRBV11-2 and TRBJ2-2; tentatively, D is TRBD1 (7 bases). V was trimmed by 2 bases and J by 5 bases, leaving 12 bases between them. There are 15 residues in the CDR3. Germline lookup yields CDR1 SGHAT and CDR2 FQNNGV. The CDR3 sequence is CASSLLRGDTGELFF. DNA for the CDR3: TGTGCCAGCAGCTTACTCAGGGGGGATACCGGGGAGCTGTTTTTT.

The V and J genes are TRBV7-3 and TRBJ2-3; 8 nucleotides align to TRBD2. V trimming: 5 bases; J trimming: 0 bases; junction bases outside the gene matches: 13. Germline loops: CDR1 SGHTA, CDR2 FQGTGA. This CDR3 has 18 residues. The CDR3 is CASSPRQDSGASTDTQYF. CDR3 in DNA: TGTGCCAGCAGCCCCCGACAGGATAGCGGGGCAAGCACAGATACGCAGTATTTT.

The V call is TRBV7-9, the J call TRBJ2-7; TRBD1 matches 8 bases. J lost 6 bases, V lost 5 bases, and 9 bases had no gene match. The CDR3 loop spans 14 amino acids. CDR1 and CDR2 from the germline V gene are SEHNR and FQNEAQ (reference sequence). DNA for the CDR3: TGTGCCAGCAGCCCGACAGGGGATGGTAGCGAGCAGTACTTC. Translated: CASSPTGDGSEQYF.

This chain connects TRBV5-1 to TRBJ2-3, with a tentative D call TRBD2 (7 bases). The germline CDR1 and CDR2 sequences are SGHRS and YFSETQ. The V end was cut by 1 base, the J end by 0 bases, with 12 bases between. The CDR3 loop spans 16 amino acids. CDR3 region: CASSLYRGASTDTQYF. The CDR3 bases are TGCGCCAGCAGCTTGTACCGGGGGGCTAGCACAGATACGCAGTATTTT.